Presented here are 23 T cell receptor beta chains from one specimen sequenced in a study of blood T cells in healthy people across ages. A J-beta primer mix and a sample-barcoded 5' primer were used in a second PCR of about 7 to 12 cycles. TCRdb reanalysed the 5' RACE reads using MiXCR and keeps one entry per CDR3 protein. The data contain some 710,000 distinct CDR3 sequences, 35% to 60% of them singletons. Sequenced material: blood. The receptors stem from an elderly man in good health.

This chain joins TRBV5-1 and TRBJ2-2; D remains ambiguous. Germline V CDR1 and CDR2: SGHRS, YFSETQ. V shed 0 bases and J shed 3 bases, with 9 bases lying between them. The CDR3 spans 15 residues. Here the CDR3 DNA reads TGCGCCAGCAGCTTGGTTGGCAGATACACCGGGGAGCTGTTTTTT. This codes for CASSLVGRYTGELFF.

This clonotype was observed a handful of times. The chain joins TRBV18 to TRBJ2-7, with 7 positions matching TRBD2. J gave up 5 bases and V 0 bases, and 4 bases lay outside the gene matches. The CDR3 extends over 14 amino acids. Germline loops: CDR1 KGHSH, CDR2 LQKENI. In nucleotides, the CDR3 is TGTGCCAGCTCACCACCGGGAGGGGACCACGAGCAGTACTTC. This translates into CASSPPGGDHEQYF.

The chain carries TRBV2 and TRBJ2-3; D possibly corresponds to TRBD2 (5 bases). Germline assignment: CDR1 SNHLY and CDR2 FYNNEI. The CDR3 length is 13 residues. V was clipped by 9 bases and J by 5 bases, with 15 bases between them. The CDR3: CASGEQVRDTQYF. The CDR3, as DNA: TGTGCCAGTGGGGAGCAGGTCCGAGATACGCAGTATTTT. The variable domain in full, completed from reference TRBV2 and TRBJ2-3, reads EPEVTQTPSHQVTQMGQEVILRCVPISNHLYFYWYRQILGQKVEFLVSFYNNEISEKSEIFDDQFSVERPDGSNFTLKIRSTKLEDSAMYFCASGEQVRDTQYFGPGTRLTVL.

This chain joins TRBV28 and TRBJ2-7; TRBD2 agrees at 13 bases. The CDR3 totals 19 residues. Germline V CDR1 and CDR2: MDHEN, SYDVKM. Trimming took 2 bases from V and 0 from J; bases not matched to a gene: 10. The CDR3 nucleotides read TGTGCCAGCAGTTTAGCAGTTGGGACTAGCGGGACGATCTCCTACGAGCAGTACTTC. Protein sequence: CASSLAVGTSGTISYEQYF.

This chain connects TRBV20-1 to TRBJ2-3; a possible D gene is TRBD1 (5 bases). CDR1 and CDR2 from the germline V gene are DFQATT and SNEGSKA (reference sequence). V was shortened by 0 bases and J by 6 bases, with 10 bases between the two germline ends. The CDR3 has 13 amino acids. The CDR3 coding sequence is TGCAGTGCTAGAGAGCCAGGGTTGGATACGCAGTATTTT. The encoded protein is CSAREPGLDTQYF.

This clonotype was detected a few times. The rearrangement uses TRBV27 and TRBJ2-5; 9 nucleotides match TRBD1. The length of the CDR3 is 13 residues. CDR1 is MNHEY, CDR2 SMNVEV, per germline (reference sequence). Trimming at V came to 4 bases and at J to 5 bases, leaving 2 bases not matched to a gene. The CDR3 DNA reads TGTGCCAGCAGTTACAGGGGGCGGGAGACCCAGTACTTC. It specifies CASSYRGRETQYF.

This clonotype showed up just once. Mismatch with germline at one junction end may stem from a read error. This chain uses TRBV6-6 with TRBJ2-4; 7 nucleotides match TRBD2. Germline V CDR1 and CDR2: MNHNY, SVGAGI (reference sequence). This CDR3 is built from 15 residues. The CDR3 here is CASSPSGLAKSIQYF. As DNA, the CDR3 is TGTGCCAGCAGTCCTAGCGGCCTAGCCAAAAGCATTCAGTACTTC.

The J gene is TRBJ2-7, the V gene TRBV6-5; 7 bases fit TRBD1. The trim removed 5 bases at V and 6 bases at J, leaving 10 bases unmatched. Germline V gene sequence: CDR1 MNHEY, CDR2 SVGAGI. The CDR3 loop spans 14 amino acids. This chain's CDR3 is CASSQGVFRPEQYF. As DNA, the CDR3 is TGTGCCAGCAGTCAGGGGGTTTTTAGGCCCGAGCAGTACTTC.

This clonotype was recorded once. The gene calls are TRBV25-1 and TRBJ1-5; no clear D. Germline assignment: CDR1 MGHDK and CDR2 SYGVNS. The CDR3 has 15 amino acids. The germline V and J ends were trimmed by 9 bases and 2 bases, with 17 bases remaining between them. The CDR3 protein is CASNLVNLCNQPQHF. The CDR3, as DNA: TGTGCCAGTAACCTAGTCAACCTTTGCAATCAGCCCCAGCATTTT.

J is TRBJ2-3 and V is TRBV6-5; the match to TRBD2 covers 14 bases. This CDR3 contains 16 residues. The J segment lost 4 bases and the V segment lost 3 bases, leaving 3 bases of the junction unmatched. Germline CDR1 reads MNHEY; CDR2 reads SVGAGI. CDR3: CASSYSTSGRADTQYF. CDR3 in DNA: TGTGCCAGCAGTTATTCGACTAGCGGGAGGGCAGATACGCAGTATTTT.

This chain links TRBV4-3 with TRBJ1-6, with D possibly being TRBD1 (5 bases). The CDR3 totals 19 residues. V lost 3 bases, J lost 0 bases, and 18 bases lay in between. Germline V gives CDR1 LGHNA, CDR2 YSLEER. CDR3 in DNA: TGCGCCAGCAGCCAGGACCGGGACCGTAGTAGCTCCTATAATTCACCCCTCCACTTT. Translating gives CASSQDRDRSSSYNSPLHF.

The chain has TRBV12-5 and TRBJ2-7; 7 bases align to TRBD2. CDR3 length equals 16 residues. V trimming: 0 bases; J trimming: 4 bases; junction bases outside the gene matches: 9. From germline, CDR1 is LGHNT and CDR2 FRNRAP. The CDR3: CASGLVRGRARYEQYF. In DNA form, the CDR3 reads TGTGCTAGTGGTTTGGTACGGGGGAGGGCACGTTACGAGCAGTACTTC.

This clonotype was observed a few times. This chain joins TRBV4-2 and TRBJ2-5; 11 nucleotides align to TRBD2. Germline CDR1 is LGHNA and CDR2 is YNFKEQ. CDR3 size: 18 residues. V shed 4 bases, J shed 4 bases, and the junction held 14 bases outside the gene matches. CDR3 sequence: CASSPVVGTSGVGETQYF. CDR3 sequence (DNA): TGTGCCAGCAGCCCGGTCGTGGGGACTAGCGGAGTGGGAGAGACCCAGTACTTC.

This chain connects TRBV12-3 or TRBV12-4 to TRBJ1-2; the match to TRBD1 covers 11 bases. V was clipped by 7 bases and J by 1 base; unmatched bases: 8. The CDR3 sequence is 16 residues long. CDR3 region: CASTSGTGGFNYGYTF. The CDR3 DNA sequence: TGTGCCAGCACCTCCGGGACAGGGGGTTTTAACTATGGCTACACCTTC.

This clonotype came up many times. The chain couples TRBV29-1 to TRBJ2-1; 10 bases align to TRBD2. In germline, CDR1 is SQVTM, CDR2 ANQGSEA. J lost 0 bases, V lost 3 bases, and 5 bases had no gene match. The CDR3 runs 16 residues. CDR3 region: CSVDGSGRSSYNEQFF. CDR3 nucleotide sequence: TGCAGCGTTGATGGTAGCGGGAGGTCCTCCTACAATGAGCAGTTCTTC.

The V call is TRBV19, the J call TRBJ1-5; 9 bases map to TRBD1. This CDR3 spans 15 amino acids. The junction had 6 bases not matched to a gene; V was cut back by 7 bases and J by 2 bases. Germline assignment: CDR1 LNHDA and CDR2 SQIVND (reference sequence). This CDR3 reads CASTRQGEGNQPQHF. DNA of the CDR3: TGTGCCAGTACCCGACAGGGGGAAGGCAATCAGCCCCAGCATTTT.

The chain is built from TRBV20-1 and TRBJ2-1, with TRBD2 matching 16 bases. The DNA end favors TRBJ2-7, so the J call may be wrong. CDR3 length: 19 residues. The V gene's germline CDR1 is DFQATT and CDR2 SNEGSKA (reference sequence). The CDR3 loop is CSARDAGLAGGPSYNEQYF. The CDR3 DNA follows: TGCAGTGCTAGAGATGCGGGACTAGCGGGAGGGCCCTCCTACAATGAGCAGTACTTC.

In this sample, this clonotype turned up a few times. The V and J genes are TRBV20-1 and TRBJ2-7; the match to TRBD1 covers 8 bases. The CDR3 totals 13 residues. J gave up 3 bases and V 6 bases, and 7 bases lay outside the gene matches. CDR1 DFQATT and CDR2 SNEGSKA come from the germline V gene (reference sequence). The CDR3, as DNA: TGCAGTGCCATCGGGACAGGACTCTACGAGCAGTACTTC. Protein: CSAIGTGLYEQYF.

The chain has TRBV20-1 and TRBJ2-1; possibly TRBD1 for D (6 bases). This CDR3 spans 14 amino acids. Trimming pared 6 bases from V and 0 bases from J, leaving 12 bases between. CDR1 is DFQATT, CDR2 SNEGSKA, per germline (reference sequence). The CDR3 region is CSATGQSSYNEQFF. In DNA form, the CDR3 reads TGCAGTGCGACGGGACAAAGCTCCTACAATGAGCAGTTCTTC.

This clonotype was detected many times. V gene TRBV29-1 combines with J gene TRBJ2-3, with D maybe TRBD2 (6 bases). CDR3 length: 15 amino acids. Per germline, CDR1 SQVTM and CDR2 ANQGSEA. Trimming removed 5 bases from V and 1 base from J, with 16 bases in between. The CDR3 reads CSVPEGAGGTDTQYF. CDR3 nucleotide sequence: TGCAGCGTTCCTGAGGGAGCGGGTGGCACAGATACGCAGTATTTT.

V is TRBV2 and J is TRBJ2-3; 11 nucleotides match TRBD2. Looked up from germline, CDR1 is SNHLY and CDR2 is FYNNEI. The CDR3 consists of 16 residues. V was pared by 6 bases and J by 4 bases, with 9 bases of the junction left unmatched. Here the CDR3 reads CASSVNSGRAPDTQYF. CDR3 in DNA: TGTGCCAGCAGCGTTAATAGCGGGAGGGCCCCAGATACGCAGTATTTT. The full variable domain, in which reference TRBV2 and TRBJ2-3 provide the parts outside the CDR3, is EPEVTQTPSHQVTQMGQEVILRCVPISNHLYFYWYRQILGQKVEFLVSFYNNEISEKSEIFDDQFSVERPDGSNFTLKIRSTKLEDSAMYFCASSVNSGRAPDTQYFGPGTRLTVL.

This clonotype was recorded a few times. The genes are TRBV7-9 and TRBJ2-2; D not certain. V lost 1 base, J lost 9 bases, and 9 bases lay in between. The CDR3 has 13 amino acids. The germline V gene encodes CDR1 SEHNR and CDR2 FQNEAQ (reference sequence). The CDR3 spells CASSLGLVRELFF. In nucleotides, the CDR3 is TGTGCCAGCAGCTTAGGGCTCGTCCGGGAGCTGTTTTTT.

The V gene is TRBV29-1, the J gene TRBJ2-1; 11 bases match TRBD2. This CDR3 contains 17 residues. V was clipped by 4 bases and J by 0 bases; unmatched bases: 8. Germline V gene lookup returns CDR1 SQVTM and CDR2 ANQGSEA. The CDR3 loop reads CSVGRLAGPSSYNEQFF. CDR3 in DNA: TGCAGCGTTGGGAGACTAGCGGGACCGAGCTCCTACAATGAGCAGTTCTTC.